This T cell receptor beta chain is from a study of beta chain features in type 1 diabetes. Donors contributed one heparinised blood draw apiece, averaging around 100 mL. Purities in excess of 95% were seen in all sorted populations. Study results and caveats: Within each of all four CD4+ subsets, Type 1 diabetes patients had TCRB CDR3s that were moderately but significantly shorter. Researchers reported that naive, central memory and Treg TCRB repertoires appeared more similar in patients than in healthy donors. Reads derived from cDNA could over-represent cells showing high TCR expression.

Per the germline V gene, CDR1 is SQVTM and CDR2 is ANQGSEA. CDR3 length: 14 amino acids. Trimming at V came to 5 bases and at J to 5 bases, leaving 9 bases not matched to a gene. This clone turned up a few times. No antigen is known for it. Isolated RNA was reverse transcribed in full, so expressed TCRB transcripts were sequenced. Only in-frame clones appear in the TCRdb table, and some are missing; sequencing was by immunoSEQ multiplex PCR. The repertoire holds roughly 150,000 clones, 10% seen once, with approximately 0.46% in the top ten. The source is a man younger than 40 with type 1 diabetes. Source material: central memory CD4+ T cells from blood. The chain combines TRBV29-1 with TRBJ1-5; 7 nucleotides align to TRBD1. CDR3 bases: TGCAGCGTTTCCACAGGGGTGGGGGATCAGCCCCAGCATTTT. Protein: CSVSTGVGDQPQHF.